Below, 31 T cell receptor beta chains from the same sample are listed, as sequenced in a study of OX40 agonist ivuxolimab in advanced cancers. Using immunoSEQ multiplex PCR, the repertoire was profiled, and TCRdb retains in-frame clones only, with some absent. Of 90,000 to 100,000 clones in the sample, roughly nine tenths were seen once. The sample consisted of CD4+ or CD8+ T cells sorted from blood, taken in a trial of the OX40 agonist ivuxolimab. These receptors were obtained from an adult with an advanced solid tumor such as melanoma, head and neck, liver or kidney cancer.

CDR3 sequence: CASSQERGQGRYEQYF. The CDR3 nucleotides read TGCGCCAGCAGCCAAGAGAGGGGGCAGGGTCGATACGAGCAGTACTTC. This chain connects TRBV4-1 to TRBJ2-7, with 7 bases matching TRBD1. V was clipped by 0 bases and J by 4 bases; unmatched bases: 9. The CDR3 is made up of 16 amino acids. Germline lookup yields CDR1 MGHRA and CDR2 YSYEKL.

This clone was counted once. The rearrangement links TRBV6-5 to TRBJ1-4; 8 bases match TRBD1. CDR1 MNHEY and CDR2 SVGAGI come from the germline V gene. The CDR3 totals 15 residues. Losses at the gene ends were 2 bases for V and 8 bases for J; bases not matched to a gene: 7. CDR3 sequence reads: CASSYGGQGAEKLFF. DNA of the CDR3: TGTGCCAGCAGTTACGGGGGCCAGGGGGCAGAAAAACTGTTTTTT.

This clone was counted between two and nine times. The V and J genes are TRBV30 and TRBJ1-5; 11 bases are a match to TRBD1. Germline CDR1 reads GTSNPN; CDR2 reads SVGIG (reference sequence). J gave up 0 bases and V 2 bases, and 6 bases lay outside the gene matches. This CDR3 comprises 17 residues. The CDR3 DNA follows: TGTGCCTGGAGTCCGGACAGGGGGCTATATAGCAATCAGCCCCAGCATTTT. This codes for CAWSPDRGLYSNQPQHF.

This clone was seen a handful of times. The chain uses TRBV28 and TRBJ1-6; D gene uncertain. The CDR3 spans 11 residues. V shed 4 bases and J shed 12 bases, with 7 bases lying between them. In germline, CDR1 is MDHEN, CDR2 SYDVKM. The CDR3 sequence is CASSSGEPLHF. Written as DNA, the CDR3 is TGTGCCAGCAGTTCCGGGGAACCCCTCCACTTT.

In this sample, this clone turned up a few times. The chain uses TRBV9 and TRBJ1-1; D gene unclear. Germline V gene lookup returns CDR1 SGDLS and CDR2 YYNGEE. The CDR3 has 13 residues. V dropped 4 bases and J dropped 0 bases, with 7 bases sitting between them. The CDR3, as DNA: TGTGCCAGCAGCCCAGACTTGAACACTGAAGCTTTCTTT. This encodes CASSPDLNTEAFF.

As to this clone: Other DNA sequences from this sample encode an identical CDR3 as well. The J gene is TRBJ1-1, the V gene TRBV7-9; no definite D call. In germline, CDR1 is SEHNR, CDR2 FQNEAQ (reference sequence). The CDR3 length is 13 residues. V was cut by 2 bases and J by 2 bases, with 6 bases left in between. The CDR3 sequence: CASSLTVNTEAFF. As DNA, the CDR3 is TGTGCCAGCAGCTTAACCGTTAACACTGAAGCTTTCTTT.

The V and J genes are TRBV27 and TRBJ2-5, with a weak D call TRBD2 (5 bases). CDR1 is MNHEY and CDR2 is SMNVEV in the germline V gene (reference sequence). V was cut by 5 bases and J by 4 bases, with 5 bases left in between. CDR3 length: 11 residues. The CDR3 protein is CASSRGETQYF. CDR3 nucleotides: TGTGCCAGCAGTCGGGGAGAGACCCAGTACTTC.

The chain carries TRBV19 and TRBJ1-1; tentatively, D is TRBD1 (6 bases). From germline, CDR1 is LNHDA and CDR2 SQIVND (reference sequence). CDR3 length equals 13 residues. V was shortened by 4 bases and J by 3 bases, with 9 bases between the two germline ends. CDR3 amino acids: CASSNREDTEAFF. CDR3 DNA sequence: TGTGCCAGTAGTAACAGGGAAGACACTGAAGCTTTCTTT.

This chain links TRBV2 with TRBJ2-1; TRBD2 matches 11 bases. Unmatched junction bases numbered 11, after V lost 7 bases and J lost 0 bases. The CDR3 is made up of 18 amino acids. Germline CDR1 is SNHLY and CDR2 is FYNNEI. The CDR3 here is CASIWGTSGWSSYNEQFF. In DNA, the CDR3 is TGTGCCAGCATATGGGGGACTAGCGGATGGAGCTCCTACAATGAGCAGTTCTTC. The variable domain in full, with the rest retrieved from reference TRBV2 and TRBJ2-1, is EPEVTQTPSHQVTQMGQEVILRCVPISNHLYFYWYRQILGQKVEFLVSFYNNEISEKSEIFDDQFSVERPDGSNFTLKIRSTKLEDSAMYFCASIWGTSGWSSYNEQFFGPGTRLTVL.

The chain combines TRBV6-5 with TRBJ1-1, with D perhaps matching TRBD1 (6 bases). Germline loops: CDR1 MNHEY, CDR2 SVGAGI. The ends were cut back, 0 bases at V and 5 bases at J, with 13 bases in the middle. The CDR3 contains 15 residues. The CDR3, as DNA: TGTGCCAGCAGTTACTCCGGGGGGCAGAGGACTGAAGCTTTCTTT. It codes for CASSYSGGQRTEAFF.

V gene TRBV5-1 combines with J gene TRBJ2-1, with TRBD2 identical over 10 bases. Per germline, CDR1 SGHRS and CDR2 YFSETQ. V was pared by 0 bases and J by 9 bases, with 6 bases of the junction left unmatched. The CDR3 is 15 amino acids. The CDR3 DNA reads TGCGCCAGCAGCTTGGTGGCTAGCGGGAGTAGTGAGCAGTTCTTC. Amino acid sequence: CASSLVASGSSEQFF. The full variable domain, in which reference TRBV5-1 and TRBJ2-1 provide the parts outside the CDR3, is KAGVTQTPRYLIKTRGQQVTLSCSPISGHRSVSWYQQTPGQGLQFLFEYFSETQRNKGNFPGRFSGRQFSNSRSEMNVSTLELGDSALYLCASSLVASGSSEQFFGPGTRLTVL.

In this sample, this clone turned up once. This chain connects TRBV7-3 to TRBJ2-1; TRBD2 is a possible D gene (6 bases). The CDR3 extends over 14 amino acids. The V end lost 5 bases, the J end lost 8 bases, and 16 bases lay between the germline ends. Germline loops: CDR1 SGHTA, CDR2 FQGTGA. CDR3 loop: CASSLQGLADEQFF. The CDR3 region has the DNA TGTGCCAGCAGCCTCCAGGGACTCGCCGATGAGCAGTTCTTC. Looking up the rest from reference TRBV7-3 and TRBJ2-1 gives the full variable domain: GAGVSQTPSNKVTEKGKYVELRCDPISGHTALYWYRQSLGQGPEFLIYFQGTGAADDSGLPNDRFFAVRPEGSVSTLKIQRTERGDSAVYLCASSLQGLADEQFFGPGTRLTVL.

J is TRBJ1-1 and V is TRBV14; D uncertain. CDR1 SGHDN and CDR2 FVKESK come from the germline V gene. The CDR3 length is 12 residues. V shed 4 bases and J shed 8 bases, with 11 bases lying between them. CDR3 sequence: CASSPISSEAFF. The DNA of the CDR3 is TGTGCCAGCAGCCCGATCTCGAGCGAAGCTTTCTTT.

Turning to this clone: Distinct nucleotide sequences in the sample also encode this CDR3. This chain uses TRBV5-1 with TRBJ1-2; D ambiguous. V lost 5 bases and J lost 2, with 10 bases in between. From germline, CDR1 is SGHRS and CDR2 YFSETQ. The CDR3 consists of 13 residues. CDR3 sequence (DNA): TGCGCCAGCAGGACTACAGTCAACTATGGCTACACCTTC. Translation: CASRTTVNYGYTF.

V is TRBV5-5 and J is TRBJ2-3; 13 nucleotides agree with TRBD2. The V gene end was trimmed by 6 bases and the J gene end by 6 bases; junction bases not matched to a gene: 13. The CDR3 has 17 amino acids. Germline CDR1 SGHKS, CDR2 YYEKEE (reference sequence). The CDR3 nucleotides read TGTGCCAGCACTGGGGGGACTAGCGGGGCCTCGTCGGATACGCAGTATTTT. Its protein is CASTGGTSGASSDTQYF. Variable domain in full (rest from reference TRBV5-5 and TRBJ2-3): DAGVTQSPTHLIKTRGQQVTLRCSPISGHKSVSWYQQVLGQGPQFIFQYYEKEERGRGNFPDRFSARQFPNYSSELNVNALLLGDSALYLCASTGGTSGASSDTQYFGPGTRLTVL.

CDR3 region: CASSRSAGTSSTDTQYF. The DNA for the CDR3 is TGTGCCAGCTCACGGTCCGCGGGGACCTCTAGCACAGATACGCAGTATTTT. The rearrangement uses TRBV18 and TRBJ2-3; D might be TRBD2 (6 bases). The CDR3 spans 17 residues. V lost 4 bases and J 0 bases, leaving 17 bases between the germline ends. CDR1 and CDR2 (germline): KGHSH, LQKENI.

On this clone itself: This sample includes further DNA sequences coding for the same CDR3. This chain links TRBV7-9 with TRBJ2-3; D is unresolved. The ends were cut back, 1 base at V and 1 base at J, with 6 bases in the middle. This CDR3 spans 14 amino acids. In germline, CDR1 is SEHNR, CDR2 FQNEAQ (reference sequence). The CDR3 sequence is CASSLVPGTDTQYF. As DNA, the CDR3 is TGTGCCAGCAGCTTAGTACCAGGCACAGATACGCAGTATTTT. The full variable domain, in which reference TRBV7-9 and TRBJ2-3 provide the parts outside the CDR3, is DTGVSQNPRHKITKRGQNVTFRCDPISEHNRLYWYRQTLGQGPEFLTYFQNEAQLEKSRLLSDRFSAERPKGSFSTLEIQRTEQGDSAMYLCASSLVPGTDTQYFGPGTRLTVL.

A few counts support this clone. The chain is built from TRBV14 and TRBJ1-3; D call uncertain. Germline loops: CDR1 SGHDN, CDR2 FVKESK. The V end was cut by 4 bases, the J end by 0 bases, with 7 bases between. The CDR3 runs 14 residues. The CDR3 protein is CASSPGSSGNTIYF. CDR3 nucleotides: TGTGCCAGCAGCCCGGGGAGCTCTGGAAACACCATATATTTT.

The rearrangement uses TRBV18 and TRBJ2-1, with 8 bases aligning to TRBD2. The CDR3 consists of 15 residues. The V and J ends lost 0 bases and 7 bases, in that order; junction bases with no gene match: 5. The germline V gene has CDR1 KGHSH and CDR2 LQKENI. CDR3 DNA: TGTGCCAGCTCACCACCCAGCGGGAGCATGAATGAGCAGTTCTTC. Protein sequence: CASSPPSGSMNEQFF.

This rearrangement joins TRBV6-5 to TRBJ2-2; D may correspond to TRBD1 or TRBD2 (5 bases each). The V and J ends lost 6 bases and 4 bases respectively, with 15 bases between them. Germline CDR1 MNHEY, CDR2 SVGAGI. This CDR3 has 15 amino acids. CDR3 in DNA: TGTGCCAGCAGCCCCCGGACTGGGGGCACCGGGGAGCTGTTTTTT. Encoded protein: CASSPRTGGTGELFF.

The chain combines TRBV28 with TRBJ1-4, with 10 bases fitting TRBD1. J was trimmed by 10 bases and V by 6 bases; bases with no gene match: 11. The CDR3 is 15 amino acids. Germline assignment: CDR1 MDHEN and CDR2 SYDVKM. The CDR3 spells CASSSTGTGDGKLFF. The CDR3 nucleotides read TGTGCCAGCAGCTCCACCGGGACAGGGGATGGAAAACTGTTTTTT.

The count of this clone is one. The rearrangement joins TRBV2 to TRBJ2-7; 7 positions match TRBD1. Germline loops: CDR1 SNHLY, CDR2 FYNNEI. Trimming cost V 2 bases and J 3 bases; bases outside gene matches: 16. The CDR3 is made up of 18 amino acids. The CDR3 loop reads CASSEPGQGQSRNYEQYF. The CDR3 DNA is TGTGCCAGCAGTGAACCGGGGCAGGGACAGTCGCGGAACTACGAGCAGTACTTC.

This chain links TRBV7-7 with TRBJ2-1, with 11 bases matching TRBD2. The CDR3 is 15 residues long. Germline lookup yields CDR1 SSHAT and CDR2 FNYEAQ (reference sequence). V was pared by 5 bases and J by 6 bases, with 6 bases of the junction left unmatched. Here the CDR3 reads CASSPTSGGINEQFF. CDR3 nucleotide sequence: TGTGCCAGCAGCCCCACTAGCGGGGGAATCAATGAGCAGTTCTTC. The full variable domain, completed using reference TRBV7-7 and TRBJ2-1, is GAGVSQSPRYKVTKRGQDVTLRCDPISSHATLYWYQQALGQGPEFLTYFNYEAQPDKSGLPSDRFSAERPEGSISTLTIQRTEQRDSAMYRCASSPTSGGINEQFFGPGTRLTVL.

The CDR3 reads CASSSRSGRHSGANVLTF. The CDR3 DNA reads TGTGCCAGCAGCTCTCGTTCTGGGAGACACTCTGGGGCCAACGTCCTGACTTTC. V and J are TRBV11-2 and TRBJ2-6, with D possibly TRBD2 on 5 matching bases. V was shortened by 4 bases and J by 0 bases, with 16 bases between the two germline ends. Per the germline V gene, CDR1 is SGHAT and CDR2 is FQNNGV. This CDR3 is 18 amino acids long.

This clone was recorded once. The chain is built from TRBV2 and TRBJ2-1, with a tentative D call TRBD2 (5 bases). The CDR3 is 14 amino acids. The germline gives CDR1 SNHLY, CDR2 FYNNEI. V dropped 7 bases and J dropped 1 base, with 11 bases sitting between them. CDR3 nucleotide sequence: TGTGCCAGCAACCCCCGGGGTTCCTACAATGAGCAGTTCTTC. Protein product: CASNPRGSYNEQFF.

The V call is TRBV4-3, the J call TRBJ1-4, with D possibly matching TRBD1 (6 bases). Germline values: CDR1 LGHNA, CDR2 YSLEER. V was clipped by 2 bases and J by 7 bases, with 8 bases between them. The CDR3 has 13 amino acids. The CDR3 nucleotides read TGCGCCAGCAGCCAAAGGGGGGGTGAAAAACTGTTTTTT. It encodes CASSQRGGEKLFF.

This clone was detected only once. The gene calls are TRBV12-1 and TRBJ2-2. TRBV12-1 is recorded as a pseudogene. This CDR3 contains 16 residues. The CDR3 bases are TGTGCCAGCAGCTTTGCCACTTCATTGGGTTCCGGGGAGCTGTTTTTT. Amino acid sequence: CASSFATSLGSGELFF.

A single count supports this clone. The chain is built from TRBV6-5 and TRBJ2-7, with TRBD2 as a possible D gene (5 bases). V was shortened by 5 bases and J by 0 bases, with 8 bases between the two germline ends. Per germline, CDR1 MNHEY and CDR2 SVGAGI. This CDR3 comprises 13 residues. Here the CDR3 DNA reads TGTGCCAGCAGTCGGGGAAGCTCCTACGAGCAGTACTTC. Protein sequence: CASSRGSSYEQYF.

This clone was picked up one time. The chain carries TRBV5-6 and TRBJ2-5, with D unresolved. The CDR3 covers 13 residues. V was trimmed by 5 bases and J by 1 base, leaving 9 bases between them. Germline V gene data show CDR1 as SGHDT and CDR2 as YYEEEE. The CDR3 nucleotides read TGTGCCAGCAGGTTTGTGTCCCAAGAGACCCAGTACTTC. Protein sequence: CASRFVSQETQYF.

The chain carries TRBV20-1 and TRBJ2-7; the D is unclear. There are 11 residues in the CDR3. Germline-derived CDR1 and CDR2 are DFQATT and SNEGSKA (reference sequence). Between the trimmed V and J ends, which lost 0 bases and 4 bases, there was a span of 4 bases. As DNA, the CDR3 is TGCAGTGCTAGAGATAAGTACGAGCAGTACTTC. Encoded protein: CSARDKYEQYF.

The gene calls are TRBV4-3 and TRBJ1-2, with D possibly matching TRBD1 (5 bases). The CDR3 sequence is 14 residues long. The germline gives CDR1 LGHNA, CDR2 YSLEER. Trimming shortened V by 3 bases and J by 8 bases, and 16 bases separated the two germline ends. This chain's CDR3 is CASSHDRRGGGYTF. The DNA of the CDR3 is TGCGCCAGCAGCCATGATAGGAGGGGCGGAGGCTACACCTTC.